Described below is a single T cell receptor (beta chain) sequence and its context. Its cognate antigen is unknown. Naive-designated CD8 cells lacked CD45RO, were positively enriched for CCR7, and omitted terminally differentiated effector memory CD45RA+ cells. The sample originates from a study of shared clonotypes between healthy human individuals. About the study: Participating donors consisted of two women and a few men aged 18 to 49. Findings and caveats of the study: Clonotypes shared by all four donors outscored non-shared clonotypes in generation probability. Between a handful of donors, naive CD4 clonotypes were shared at a level of around 5.2%.

This CDR3 spans 14 amino acids. Deletions cut 3 bases from V and 1 base from J, with 9 bases between. Germline V lookup: CDR1 SGHAT, CDR2 FQNNGV. It was 200 to 250 ng DNA, about 30,000 T cell genomes, that sorted-subset replicate PCRs used. Clones were read by immunoSEQ multiplex PCR, and TCRdb kept only the in-frame ones, dropping some. Here the sample spans about 2.1 million clones, 80% to 95% being singletons. This rearrangement joins TRBV11-2 to TRBJ1-1; D is unresolved. The sequence came from a man aged 18 to 29 in good health. Some clones in this sample may be carry-over from other donors' samples. The specimen sequenced was naive CD8+ T cells from PBMCs. The CDR3 sequence is CASSFLQRNTEAFF. CDR3 nucleotide sequence: TGTGCCAGCAGCTTTCTGCAGAGGAACACTGAAGCTTTCTTT.